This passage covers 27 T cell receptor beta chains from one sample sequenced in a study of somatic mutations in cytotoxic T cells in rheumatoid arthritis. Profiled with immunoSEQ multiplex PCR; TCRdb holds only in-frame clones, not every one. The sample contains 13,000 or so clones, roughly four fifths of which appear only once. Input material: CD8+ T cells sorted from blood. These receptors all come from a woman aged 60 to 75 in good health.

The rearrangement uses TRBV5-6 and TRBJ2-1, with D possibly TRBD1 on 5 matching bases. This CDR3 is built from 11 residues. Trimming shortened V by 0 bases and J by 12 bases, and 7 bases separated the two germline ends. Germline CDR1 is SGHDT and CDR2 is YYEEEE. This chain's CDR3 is CASSLDRGQFF. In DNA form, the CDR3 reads TGTGCCAGCAGCTTGGATAGGGGGCAGTTCTTC.

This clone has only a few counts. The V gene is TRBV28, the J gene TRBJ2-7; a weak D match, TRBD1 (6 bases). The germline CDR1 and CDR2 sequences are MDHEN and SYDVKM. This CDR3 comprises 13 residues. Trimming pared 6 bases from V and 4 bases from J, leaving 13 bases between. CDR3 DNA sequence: TGTGCCAGCAGCCCCTTGGACAGTTACGAGCAGTACTTC. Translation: CASSPLDSYEQYF. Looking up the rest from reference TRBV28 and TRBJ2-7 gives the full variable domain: DVKVTQSSRYLVKRTGEKVFLECVQDMDHENMFWYRQDPGLGLRLIYFSYDVKMKEKGDIPEGYSVSREKKERFSLILESASTNQTSMYLCASSPLDSYEQYFGPGTRLTVT.

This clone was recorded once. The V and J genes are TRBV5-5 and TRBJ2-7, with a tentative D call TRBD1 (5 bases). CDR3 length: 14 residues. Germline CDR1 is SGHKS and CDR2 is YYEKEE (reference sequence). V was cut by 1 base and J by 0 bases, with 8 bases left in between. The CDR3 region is CASSLPQGSYEQYF. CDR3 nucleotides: TGTGCCAGCAGCTTGCCGCAGGGCTCCTACGAGCAGTACTTC.

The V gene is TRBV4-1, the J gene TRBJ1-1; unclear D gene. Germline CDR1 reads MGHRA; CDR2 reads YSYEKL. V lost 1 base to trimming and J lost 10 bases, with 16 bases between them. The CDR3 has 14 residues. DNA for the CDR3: TGCGCCAGCAGCCAAGTGGAGGCTGGGAACGGAGCTTTCTTT. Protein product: CASSQVEAGNGAFF.

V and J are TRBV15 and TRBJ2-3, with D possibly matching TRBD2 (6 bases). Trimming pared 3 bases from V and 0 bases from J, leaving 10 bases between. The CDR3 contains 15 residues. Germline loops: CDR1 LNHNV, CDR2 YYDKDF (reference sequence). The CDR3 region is CATSSGGASTDTQYF. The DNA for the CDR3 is TGTGCCACCAGCAGCGGGGGAGCTAGCACAGATACGCAGTATTTT.

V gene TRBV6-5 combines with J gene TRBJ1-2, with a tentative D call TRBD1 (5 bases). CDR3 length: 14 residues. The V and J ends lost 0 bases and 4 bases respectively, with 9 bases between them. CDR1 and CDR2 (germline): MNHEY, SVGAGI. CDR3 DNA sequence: TGTGCCAGCAGTTACTCGGGGCAGACCTATGGCTACACCTTC. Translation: CASSYSGQTYGYTF.

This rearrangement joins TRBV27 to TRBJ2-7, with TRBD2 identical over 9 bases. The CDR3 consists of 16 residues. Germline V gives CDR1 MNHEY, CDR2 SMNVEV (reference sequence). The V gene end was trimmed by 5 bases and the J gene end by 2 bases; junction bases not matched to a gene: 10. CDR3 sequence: CASSPPRAGGTYEQYF. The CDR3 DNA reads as TGTGCCAGCAGTCCCCCAAGAGCGGGGGGAACCTACGAGCAGTACTTC.

The CDR3 DNA is TGTGCCAGCAGCCTCTCCAGGGCCAACACCGGGGAGCTGTTTTTT. Translation: CASSLSRANTGELFF. V usage is TRBV6-5 and J usage is TRBJ2-2, with D perhaps TRBD1 (5 bases). Germline assignment: CDR1 MNHEY and CDR2 SVGAGI. V lost 6 bases and J lost 2, with 13 bases in between. This CDR3 region has 15 residues.

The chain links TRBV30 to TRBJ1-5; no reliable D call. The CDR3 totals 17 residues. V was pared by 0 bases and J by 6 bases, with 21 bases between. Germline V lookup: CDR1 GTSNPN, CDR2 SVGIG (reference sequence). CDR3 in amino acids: CAWSVLGGGLGGQPQHF. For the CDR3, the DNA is TGTGCCTGGAGTGTACTGGGAGGCGGCTTGGGCGGTCAGCCCCAGCATTTT.

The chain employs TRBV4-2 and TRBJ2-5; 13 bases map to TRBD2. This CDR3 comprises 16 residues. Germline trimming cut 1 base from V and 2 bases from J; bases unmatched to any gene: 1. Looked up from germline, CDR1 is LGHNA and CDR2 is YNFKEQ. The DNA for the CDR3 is TGTGCCAGCAGCCAAGGGACTAGCGGGGGACAAGAGACCCAGTACTTC. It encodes CASSQGTSGGQETQYF.

This chain's CDR3 is CASSLEPSGIGIQYF. Here the CDR3 DNA reads TGTGCCAGCAGCTTAGAACCCAGCGGGATAGGGATCCAGTACTTC. The chain uses TRBV7-9 and TRBJ2-5; 7 bases fit TRBD2. After removal of 1 base from V and 10 bases from J, the junction contained 12 bases not matched to a gene. The CDR3 is made up of 15 amino acids. The germline V gene encodes CDR1 SEHNR and CDR2 FQNEAQ (reference sequence).

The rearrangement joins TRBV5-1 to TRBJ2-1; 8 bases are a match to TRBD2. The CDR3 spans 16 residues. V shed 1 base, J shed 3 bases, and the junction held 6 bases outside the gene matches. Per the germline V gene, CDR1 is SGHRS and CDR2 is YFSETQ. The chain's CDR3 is CASSLMAGGHYNEQFF. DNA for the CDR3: TGCGCCAGCAGCTTGATGGCGGGGGGCCACTACAATGAGCAGTTCTTC.

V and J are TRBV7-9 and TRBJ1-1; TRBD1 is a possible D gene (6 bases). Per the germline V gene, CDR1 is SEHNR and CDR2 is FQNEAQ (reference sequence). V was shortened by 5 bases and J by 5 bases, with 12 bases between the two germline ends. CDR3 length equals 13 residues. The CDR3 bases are TGTGCCAGCAGCCCCGGGACAAGGACTGAAGCTTTCTTT. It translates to CASSPGTRTEAFF.

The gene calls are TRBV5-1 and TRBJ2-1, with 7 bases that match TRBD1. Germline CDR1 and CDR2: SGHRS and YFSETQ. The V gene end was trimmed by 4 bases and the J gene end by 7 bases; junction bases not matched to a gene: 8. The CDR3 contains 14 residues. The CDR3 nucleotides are TGCGCCAGCAGCCCCCTGCCGGACAGGAATGAGCAGTTCTTC. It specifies CASSPLPDRNEQFF. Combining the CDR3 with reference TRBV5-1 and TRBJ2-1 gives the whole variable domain KAGVTQTPRYLIKTRGQQVTLSCSPISGHRSVSWYQQTPGQGLQFLFEYFSETQRNKGNFPGRFSGRQFSNSRSEMNVSTLELGDSALYLCASSPLPDRNEQFFGPGTRLTVL.

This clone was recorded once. CDR3 sequence reads: CASSDAAGGYTDTQYF. In DNA, the CDR3 is TGTGCCAGCAGTGACGCAGCGGGGGGGTACACAGATACGCAGTATTTT. The gene calls are TRBV6-1 and TRBJ2-3; 10 positions agree with TRBD2. Trimming cost V 3 bases and J 2 bases; bases outside gene matches: 5. CDR3 length: 16 residues. The germline V gene has CDR1 MNHNS and CDR2 SASEGT.

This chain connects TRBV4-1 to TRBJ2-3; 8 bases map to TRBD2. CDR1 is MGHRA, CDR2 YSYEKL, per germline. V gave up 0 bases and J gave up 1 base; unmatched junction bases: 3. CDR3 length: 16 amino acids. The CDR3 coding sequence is TGCGCCAGCAGCCAAGAGGCGGGGGGAGGCACAGATACGCAGTATTTT. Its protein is CASSQEAGGGTDTQYF.

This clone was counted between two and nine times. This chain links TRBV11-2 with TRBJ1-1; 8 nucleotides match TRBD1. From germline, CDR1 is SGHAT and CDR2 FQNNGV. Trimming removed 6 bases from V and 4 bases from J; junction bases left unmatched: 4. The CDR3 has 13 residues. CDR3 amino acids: CASREQGGTEAFF. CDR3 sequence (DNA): TGTGCCAGCAGGGAACAGGGGGGCACTGAAGCTTTCTTT.

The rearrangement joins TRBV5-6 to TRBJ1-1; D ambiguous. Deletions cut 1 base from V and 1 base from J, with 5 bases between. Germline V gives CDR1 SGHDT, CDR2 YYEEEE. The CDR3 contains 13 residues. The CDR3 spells CASSLSQNTEAFF. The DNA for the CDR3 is TGTGCCAGCAGCTTGTCCCAGAACACTGAAGCTTTCTTT.

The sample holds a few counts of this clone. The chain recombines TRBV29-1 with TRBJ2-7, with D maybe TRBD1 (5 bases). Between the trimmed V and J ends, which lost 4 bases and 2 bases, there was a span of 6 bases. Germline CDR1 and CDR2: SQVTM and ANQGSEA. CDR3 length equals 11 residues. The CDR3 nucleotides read TGCAGCGTTGCAGGGACCTACGAGCAGTACTTC. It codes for CSVAGTYEQYF.

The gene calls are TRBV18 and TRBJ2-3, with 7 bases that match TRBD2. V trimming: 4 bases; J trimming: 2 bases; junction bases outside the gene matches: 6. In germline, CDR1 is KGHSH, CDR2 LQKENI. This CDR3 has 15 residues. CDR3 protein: CASSLSAGVTDTQYF. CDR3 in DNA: TGTGCCAGCTCACTTTCCGCGGGGGTCACAGATACGCAGTATTTT.

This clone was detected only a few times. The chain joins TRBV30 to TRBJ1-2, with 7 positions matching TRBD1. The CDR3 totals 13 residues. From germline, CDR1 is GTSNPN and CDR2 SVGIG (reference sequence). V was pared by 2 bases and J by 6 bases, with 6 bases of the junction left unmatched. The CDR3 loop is CAWSLSGTDGYTF. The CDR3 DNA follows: TGTGCCTGGAGTCTCTCCGGGACAGATGGCTACACCTTC.

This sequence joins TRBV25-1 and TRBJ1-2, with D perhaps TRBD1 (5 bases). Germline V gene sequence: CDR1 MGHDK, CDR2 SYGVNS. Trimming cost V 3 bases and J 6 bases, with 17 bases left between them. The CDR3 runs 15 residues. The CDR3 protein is CASSEGSKGHHGYTF. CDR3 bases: TGTGCCAGCAGTGAGGGATCGAAGGGGCACCATGGCTACACCTTC.

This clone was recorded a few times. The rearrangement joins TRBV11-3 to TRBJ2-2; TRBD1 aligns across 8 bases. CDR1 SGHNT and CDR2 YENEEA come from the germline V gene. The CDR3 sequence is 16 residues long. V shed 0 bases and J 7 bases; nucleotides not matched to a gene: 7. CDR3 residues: CASSLEGQGNSGELFF. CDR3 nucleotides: TGTGCCAGCAGCTTAGAAGGACAGGGCAATAGCGGGGAGCTGTTTTTT.

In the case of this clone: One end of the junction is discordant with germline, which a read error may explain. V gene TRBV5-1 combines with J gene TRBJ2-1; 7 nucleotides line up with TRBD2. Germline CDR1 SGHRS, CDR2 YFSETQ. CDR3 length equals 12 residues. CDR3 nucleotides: TGCGCCAGCAGCTTGGGGGCGGGGGAGCAGCTCTTC. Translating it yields CASSLGAGEQLF.

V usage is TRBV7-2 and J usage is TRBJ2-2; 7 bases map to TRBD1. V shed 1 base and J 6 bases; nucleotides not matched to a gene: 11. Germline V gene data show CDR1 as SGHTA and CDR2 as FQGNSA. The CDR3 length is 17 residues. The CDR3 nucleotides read TGTGCCAGCAGCTTAGGGAAGGGGGCGCGAAAATCCGGGGAGCTGTTTTTT. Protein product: CASSLGKGARKSGELFF.

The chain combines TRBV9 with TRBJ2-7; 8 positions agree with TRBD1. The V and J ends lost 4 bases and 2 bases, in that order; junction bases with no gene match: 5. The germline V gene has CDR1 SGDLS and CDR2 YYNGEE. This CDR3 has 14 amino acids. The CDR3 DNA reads TGTGCCAGCAGCCCACCGGGACAGGCCTACGAGCAGTACTTC. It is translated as CASSPPGQAYEQYF.

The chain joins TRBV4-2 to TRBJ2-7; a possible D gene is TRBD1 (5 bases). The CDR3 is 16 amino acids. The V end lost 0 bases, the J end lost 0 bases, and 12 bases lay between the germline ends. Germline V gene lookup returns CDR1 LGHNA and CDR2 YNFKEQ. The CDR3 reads CASSQDWPGYSYEQYV. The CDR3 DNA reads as TGTGCCAGCAGCCAAGATTGGCCAGGGTACTCCTACGAGCAGTACGTC.